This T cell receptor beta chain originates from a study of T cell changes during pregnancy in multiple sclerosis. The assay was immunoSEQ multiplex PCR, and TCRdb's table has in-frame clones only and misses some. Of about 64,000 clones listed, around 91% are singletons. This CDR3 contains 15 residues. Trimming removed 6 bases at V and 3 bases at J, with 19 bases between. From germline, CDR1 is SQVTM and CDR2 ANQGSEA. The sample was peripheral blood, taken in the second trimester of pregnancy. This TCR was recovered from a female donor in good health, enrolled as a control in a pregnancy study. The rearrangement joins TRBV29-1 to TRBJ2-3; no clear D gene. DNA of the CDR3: TGCAGCGTCCTGAGGTCTCCCGCTAGGACAGATACGCAGTATTTT. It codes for CSVLRSPARTDTQYF.